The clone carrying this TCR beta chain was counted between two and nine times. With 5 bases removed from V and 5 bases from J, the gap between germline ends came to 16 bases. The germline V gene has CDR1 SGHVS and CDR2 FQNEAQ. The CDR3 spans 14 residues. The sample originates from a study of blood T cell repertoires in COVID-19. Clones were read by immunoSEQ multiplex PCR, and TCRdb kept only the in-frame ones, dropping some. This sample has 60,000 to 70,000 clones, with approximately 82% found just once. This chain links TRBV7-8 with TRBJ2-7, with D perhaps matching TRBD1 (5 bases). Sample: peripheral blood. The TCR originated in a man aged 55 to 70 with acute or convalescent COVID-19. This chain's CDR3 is CASSNSQGFHEQYF. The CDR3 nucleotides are TGTGCCAGCAGCAACAGCCAGGGTTTCCACGAGCAGTACTTC. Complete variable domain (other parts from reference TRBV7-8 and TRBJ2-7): GAGVSQSPRYKVAKRGQDVALRCDPISGHVSLFWYQQALGQGPEFLTYFQNEAQLDKSGLPSDRFFAERPEGSVSTLKIQRTQQEDSAVYLCASSNSQGFHEQYFGPGTRLTVT.